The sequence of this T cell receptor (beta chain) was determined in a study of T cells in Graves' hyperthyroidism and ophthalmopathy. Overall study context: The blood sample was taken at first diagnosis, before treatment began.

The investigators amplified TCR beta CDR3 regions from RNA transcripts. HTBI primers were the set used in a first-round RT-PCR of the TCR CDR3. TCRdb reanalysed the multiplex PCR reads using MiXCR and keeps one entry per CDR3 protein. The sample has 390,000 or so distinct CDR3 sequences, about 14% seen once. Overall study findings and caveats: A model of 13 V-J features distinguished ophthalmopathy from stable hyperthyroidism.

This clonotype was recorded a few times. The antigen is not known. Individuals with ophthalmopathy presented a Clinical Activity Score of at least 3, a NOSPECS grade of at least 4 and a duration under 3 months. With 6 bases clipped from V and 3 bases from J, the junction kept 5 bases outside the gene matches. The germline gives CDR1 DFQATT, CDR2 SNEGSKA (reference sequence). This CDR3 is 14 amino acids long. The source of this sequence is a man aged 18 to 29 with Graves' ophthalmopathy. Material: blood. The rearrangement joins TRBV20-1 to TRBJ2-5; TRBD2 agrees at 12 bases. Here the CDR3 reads CSAVLAGGKETQYF. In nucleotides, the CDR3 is TGCAGTGCGGTACTAGCGGGAGGAAAAGAGACCCAGTACTTC.